The subject of this entry is one T cell receptor (beta chain). Its antigen is not known. The sample is drawn from a study of post-analysis software for immune sequencing data. Study results and limitations: Compared with controls, patients showed significantly lower normalized Chao1 diversity. The study found TRBV5-6, TRBV5-1 and TRBV20-1 among about 5 TRBV segments more frequent in patients than controls. Samples sharing a preparation batch grouped tightly together when assessed by F measure.

The CDR3 covers 16 residues. Germline assignment: CDR1 MRHNA and CDR2 SNTAGT. V was clipped by 0 bases and J by 2 bases, with 11 bases between them. The TCR beta cDNA libraries carried unique molecular identifiers. T cells, roughly 0.95 to 10 million of them, yielded some 500,000 cDNA molecules. TCRdb used MiXCR to reprocess the PCR reads, holding one entry per CDR3 protein. The table has about 540,000 distinct CDR3 sequences, roughly 34% seen once. The receptor was isolated from a girl aged 2 to 17 with multiple sclerosis. Specimen: blood. V and J are TRBV6-4 and TRBJ2-1; maybe TRBD1 (6 bases). The CDR3 loop is CASSDSVRGTYNEQFF. CDR3 nucleotide sequence: TGTGCCAGCAGTGACTCGGTCAGGGGCACCTACAATGAGCAGTTCTTC.